These 17 T cell receptor beta chains came from one sample sequenced in a study of blood T cell repertoires in COVID-19. Assay: immunoSEQ multiplex PCR; the TCRdb copy retains only in-frame clones and omits some. This sample yields under 140,000 clones, of which 75% to 80% are seen a single time; approximately 16% belongs to the top ten. Sequencing used peripheral blood. The receptors originated from a woman at least 80 years old with active or convalescent COVID-19.

Here the CDR3 DNA reads TGTGCCAGCAGTTCTACAGGGGTAACTGGAAACACCATATATTTT. Its translation is CASSSTGVTGNTIYF. This chain links TRBV28 with TRBJ1-3; TRBD1 agrees at 7 bases. The CDR3 is made up of 15 amino acids. Trimming cost V 4 bases and J 2 bases; bases outside gene matches: 5. Germline CDR1 is MDHEN and CDR2 is SYDVKM.

The chain couples TRBV9 to TRBJ2-3, with D hard to call. The germline CDR1 and CDR2 sequences are SGDLS and YYNGEE. With 0 bases removed from V and 2 bases from J, the gap between germline ends came to 10 bases. The CDR3 is made up of 15 amino acids. The DNA for the CDR3 is TGTGCCAGCAGCGTAGGAGAGTTGAACACAGATACGCAGTATTTT. Amino acids: CASSVGELNTDTQYF.

The rearrangement joins TRBV19 to TRBJ2-1, with 8 bases identical to TRBD2. The V and J ends lost 6 bases and 3 bases, in that order; junction bases with no gene match: 7. Germline V gene lookup returns CDR1 LNHDA and CDR2 SQIVND (reference sequence). The CDR3 is 15 amino acids. This CDR3 reads CASSPTSGSYNEQFF. The CDR3 DNA reads TGTGCCAGTAGCCCAACAAGCGGGAGCTACAATGAGCAGTTCTTC. Together with reference TRBV19 and TRBJ2-1, the CDR3 gives the full variable domain: DGGITQSPKYLFRKEGQNVTLSCEQNLNHDAMYWYRQDPGQGLRLIYYSQIVNDFQKGDIAEGYSVSREKKESFPLTVTSAQKNPTAFYLCASSPTSGSYNEQFFGPGTRLTVL.

The chain is built from TRBV9 and TRBJ2-3; TRBD2 might be the D (6 bases). With 0 bases removed from V and 1 base from J, the gap between germline ends came to 9 bases. The germline gives CDR1 SGDLS, CDR2 YYNGEE. The CDR3 has 15 residues. This chain's CDR3 is CASSVAGVRTDTQYF. The CDR3 coding sequence is TGTGCCAGCAGCGTAGCGGGAGTTCGCACAGATACGCAGTATTTT.

The CDR3 protein is CASRRGLAGGYDYEQYF. The DNA for the CDR3 is TGTGCCAGCAGGCGGGGACTAGCGGGAGGTTATGACTACGAGCAGTACTTC. V usage is TRBV5-4 and J usage is TRBJ2-7; TRBD2 agrees at 15 bases. CDR1 and CDR2 from the germline V gene are SGHNT and YYREEE (reference sequence). CDR3 length: 17 amino acids. J was trimmed by 3 bases and V by 5 bases; bases with no gene match: 9.

V gene TRBV2 combines with J gene TRBJ1-5, with 8 bases fitting TRBD1. The CDR3 is 16 residues long. The germline V gene encodes CDR1 SNHLY and CDR2 FYNNEI. The J segment lost 0 bases and the V segment lost 6 bases, leaving 7 bases of the junction unmatched. In nucleotides, the CDR3 is TGTGCCAGCAGGGAAACAGGGGGGGCTAGCAATCAGCCCCAGCATTTT. This gives the protein CASRETGGASNQPQHF. The entire variable domain, with the rest obtained from reference TRBV2 and TRBJ1-5, is as follows: EPEVTQTPSHQVTQMGQEVILRCVPISNHLYFYWYRQILGQKVEFLVSFYNNEISEKSEIFDDQFSVERPDGSNFTLKIRSTKLEDSAMYFCASRETGGASNQPQHFGDGTRLSIL.

As DNA, the CDR3 is TGTGCCAGCAGTAGCAGAGTCACAGATACGCAGTATTTT. Its protein is CASSSRVTDTQYF. The rearrangement joins TRBV11-2 to TRBJ2-3; D gene ambiguous. Between the trimmed V and J ends, which lost 6 bases and 2 bases, there was a span of 9 bases. The germline V gene encodes CDR1 SGHAT and CDR2 FQNNGV. CDR3 length: 13 residues.

The chain is built from TRBV9 and TRBJ1-4; D gene ambiguous. V was shortened by 4 bases and J by 11 bases, with 12 bases between the two germline ends. This CDR3 has 12 residues. The germline CDR1 and CDR2 sequences are SGDLS and YYNGEE. In DNA form, the CDR3 reads TGTGCCAGCAGCTCTTCCGGAGAGAAACTGTTTTTT. Its protein is CASSSSGEKLFF.

This chain connects TRBV27 to TRBJ2-1; D might be TRBD2 (6 bases). V was clipped by 3 bases and J by 4 bases, with 10 bases between them. The germline V gene encodes CDR1 MNHEY and CDR2 SMNVEV (reference sequence). The CDR3 covers 14 residues. Here the CDR3 DNA reads TGTGCCAGCAGTTTCGCGGGGAATTACAATGAGCAGTTCTTC. Translated, it gives CASSFAGNYNEQFF.

This clone was seen only a few times. The rearrangement uses TRBV6-5 and TRBJ1-3, with D uncertain. Germline V CDR1 and CDR2: MNHEY, SVGAGI. This CDR3 region has 14 residues. V dropped 7 bases and J dropped 4 bases, with 14 bases sitting between them. CDR3 region: CASTRMEGGNTIYF. DNA of the CDR3: TGTGCCAGCACCCGAATGGAGGGAGGAAACACCATATATTTT.

The rearrangement links TRBV5-4 to TRBJ2-1, with TRBD2 matching 11 bases. V dropped 3 bases and J dropped 5; count of bases not matched to a gene: 1. Germline lookup yields CDR1 SGHNT and CDR2 YYREEE (reference sequence). This CDR3 has 14 amino acids. The CDR3 spells CASSWGLADNEQFF. The CDR3 bases are TGTGCCAGCAGCTGGGGACTAGCGGACAATGAGCAGTTCTTC. Complete variable domain (other parts from reference TRBV5-4 and TRBJ2-1): ETGVTQSPTHLIKTRGQQVTLRCSSQSGHNTVSWYQQALGQGPQFIFQYYREEENGRGNFPPRFSGLQFPNYSSELNVNALELDDSALYLCASSWGLADNEQFFGPGTRLTVL.

The V gene is TRBV24-1, the J gene TRBJ2-3, with a weak D call TRBD1 (6 bases). V dropped 4 bases and J dropped 3 bases, with 16 bases sitting between them. In germline, CDR1 is KGHDR, CDR2 SFDVKD. The CDR3 is made up of 16 amino acids. CDR3 protein: CATSDPTGTSTDTQYF. The CDR3 DNA reads TGTGCCACCAGTGACCCCACCGGGACATCGACAGATACGCAGTATTTT.

The chain couples TRBV5-8 to TRBJ2-7; 7 bases are shared with TRBD1. CDR3 length: 13 residues. CDR1 SGHTS and CDR2 YDEGEE come from the germline V gene. Trimming took 0 bases from V and 5 from J; bases not matched to a gene: 2. This chain's CDR3 is CASSLGDRDEQYF. The CDR3 DNA reads TGTGCCAGCAGCTTGGGCGACAGGGACGAGCAGTACTTC.

The V gene is TRBV28, the J gene TRBJ1-5, with D maybe TRBD1 (5 bases). Germline V gene sequence: CDR1 MDHEN, CDR2 SYDVKM. This CDR3 region has 14 residues. V was shortened by 7 bases and J by 6 bases, with 16 bases between the two germline ends. The CDR3 DNA is TGTGCCAGCACCTTGGGGGGGGGTTCTCAGCCCCAGCATTTT. Translating gives CASTLGGGSQPQHF.

The CDR3 region is CASSFQGAREQYF. The CDR3 coding sequence is TGTGCCAGCAGTTTTCAGGGGGCGCGGGAGCAGTACTTC. The chain combines TRBV12-3 or TRBV12-4 with TRBJ2-7; the match to TRBD1 covers 8 bases. The ends lost 3 bases at V and 7 bases at J; junction bases unmatched: 5. This CDR3 is 13 amino acids long.

This clone came up once. This rearrangement joins TRBV7-6 to TRBJ2-7, with 11 bases aligning to TRBD1. With 2 bases clipped from V and 7 bases from J, the junction kept 13 bases outside the gene matches. The germline gives CDR1 SGHVS, CDR2 FNYEAQ. The CDR3 runs 17 residues. This CDR3 is CASSLLSRDRGSGEQYF. The CDR3 DNA reads TGTGCCAGCAGCTTACTGTCTCGGGACAGGGGGTCGGGAGAGCAGTACTTC.

This clone turned up a few times. This rearrangement joins TRBV28 to TRBJ2-2, with 8 bases aligning to TRBD2. V lost 6 bases and J lost 6; bases outside the gene matches: 15. Germline V lookup: CDR1 MDHEN, CDR2 SYDVKM. The CDR3 has 17 residues. The CDR3 protein is CASRTSMGLVSAGELFF. The CDR3 bases are TGTGCCAGCAGGACCTCTATGGGACTAGTGTCTGCCGGGGAGCTGTTTTTT.